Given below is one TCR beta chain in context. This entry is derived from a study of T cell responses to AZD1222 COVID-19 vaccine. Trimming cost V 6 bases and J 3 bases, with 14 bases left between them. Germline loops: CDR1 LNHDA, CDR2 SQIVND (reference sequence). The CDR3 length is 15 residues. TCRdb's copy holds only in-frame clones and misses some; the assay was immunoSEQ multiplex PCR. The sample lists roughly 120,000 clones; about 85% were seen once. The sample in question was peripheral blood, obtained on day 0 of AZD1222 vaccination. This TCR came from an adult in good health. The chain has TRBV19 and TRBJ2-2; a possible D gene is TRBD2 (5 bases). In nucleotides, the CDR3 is TGTGCCAGTAGGATGCGGCAAGCGGACACCGGGGAGCTGTTTTTT. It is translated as CASRMRQADTGELFF.